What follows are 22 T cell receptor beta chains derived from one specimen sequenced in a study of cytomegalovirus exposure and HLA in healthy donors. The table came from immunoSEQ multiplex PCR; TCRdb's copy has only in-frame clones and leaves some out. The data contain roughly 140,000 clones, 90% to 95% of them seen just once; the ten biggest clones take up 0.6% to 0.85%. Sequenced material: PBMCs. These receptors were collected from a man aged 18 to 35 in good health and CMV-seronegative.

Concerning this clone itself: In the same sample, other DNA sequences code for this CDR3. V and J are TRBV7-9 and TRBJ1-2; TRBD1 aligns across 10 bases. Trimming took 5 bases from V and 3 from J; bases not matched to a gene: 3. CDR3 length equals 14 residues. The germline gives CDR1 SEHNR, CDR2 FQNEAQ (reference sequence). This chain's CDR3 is CASSPGQGDYGYTF. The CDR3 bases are TGTGCCAGCAGCCCTGGACAGGGGGACTATGGCTACACCTTC. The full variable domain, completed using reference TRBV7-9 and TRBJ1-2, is DTGVSQNPRHKITKRGQNVTFRCDPISEHNRLYWYRQTLGQGPEFLTYFQNEAQLEKSRLLSDRFSAERPKGSFSTLEIQRTEQGDSAMYLCASSPGQGDYGYTFGSGTRLTVV.

This chain's CDR3 is CAFRQAAYEQYF. CDR3 in DNA: TGTGCCTTTCGACAGGCCGCCTACGAGCAGTACTTC. The rearrangement joins TRBV2 to TRBJ2-7, with D maybe TRBD1 (6 bases). This CDR3 is 12 amino acids long. Trimming took off 11 bases at V and 2 bases at J, with 13 bases between the two ends. Germline-derived CDR1 and CDR2 are SNHLY and FYNNEI.

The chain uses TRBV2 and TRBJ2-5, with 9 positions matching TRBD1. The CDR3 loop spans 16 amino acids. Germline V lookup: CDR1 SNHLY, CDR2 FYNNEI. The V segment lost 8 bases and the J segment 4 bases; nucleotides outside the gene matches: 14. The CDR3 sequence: CASCRDRDHGVETQYF. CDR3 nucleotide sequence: TGTGCCAGCTGCCGGGACAGGGATCATGGGGTAGAGACCCAGTACTTC. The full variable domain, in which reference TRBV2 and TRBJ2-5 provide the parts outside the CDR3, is EPEVTQTPSHQVTQMGQEVILRCVPISNHLYFYWYRQILGQKVEFLVSFYNNEISEKSEIFDDQFSVERPDGSNFTLKIRSTKLEDSAMYFCASCRDRDHGVETQYFGPGTRLLVL.

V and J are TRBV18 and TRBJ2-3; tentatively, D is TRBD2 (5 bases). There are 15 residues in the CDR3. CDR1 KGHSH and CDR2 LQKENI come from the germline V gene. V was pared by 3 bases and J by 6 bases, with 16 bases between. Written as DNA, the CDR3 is TGTGCCAGCTCACCCGCGGGCGACTGGGCGGATACGCAGTATTTT. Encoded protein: CASSPAGDWADTQYF.

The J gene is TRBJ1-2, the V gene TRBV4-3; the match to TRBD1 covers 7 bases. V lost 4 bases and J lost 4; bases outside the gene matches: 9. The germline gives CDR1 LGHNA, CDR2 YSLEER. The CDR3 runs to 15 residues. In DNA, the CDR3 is TGCGCCAGCAGCCCCATGAACAGGGGTGGCTATGGCTACACCTTC. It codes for CASSPMNRGGYGYTF.

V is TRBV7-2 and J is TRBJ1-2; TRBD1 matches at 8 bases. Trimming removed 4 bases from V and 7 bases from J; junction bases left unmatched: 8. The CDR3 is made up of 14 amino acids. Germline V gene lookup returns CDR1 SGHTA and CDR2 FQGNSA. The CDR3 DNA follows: TGTGCCAGCAGCTATGGAGGGCAGGGGGCTGGCTACACCTTC. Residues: CASSYGGQGAGYTF.

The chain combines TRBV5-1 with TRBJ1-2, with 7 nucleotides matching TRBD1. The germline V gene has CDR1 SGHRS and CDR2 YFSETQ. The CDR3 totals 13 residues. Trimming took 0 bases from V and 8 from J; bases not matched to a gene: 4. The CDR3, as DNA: TGCGCCAGCAGCTTGGGGGACAGTGGCGGCTACACCTTC. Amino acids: CASSLGDSGGYTF.

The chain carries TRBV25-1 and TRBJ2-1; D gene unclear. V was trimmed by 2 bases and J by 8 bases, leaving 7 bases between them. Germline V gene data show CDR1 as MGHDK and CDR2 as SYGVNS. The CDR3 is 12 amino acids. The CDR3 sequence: CASSEVGDEQFF. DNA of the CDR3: TGTGCCAGCAGTGAAGTGGGCGATGAGCAGTTCTTC. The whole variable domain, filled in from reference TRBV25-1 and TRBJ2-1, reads EADIYQTPRYLVIGTGKKITLECSQTMGHDKMYWYQQDPGMELHLIHYSYGVNSTEKGDLSSESTVSRIRTEHFPLTLESARPSHTSQYLCASSEVGDEQFFGPGTRLTVL.

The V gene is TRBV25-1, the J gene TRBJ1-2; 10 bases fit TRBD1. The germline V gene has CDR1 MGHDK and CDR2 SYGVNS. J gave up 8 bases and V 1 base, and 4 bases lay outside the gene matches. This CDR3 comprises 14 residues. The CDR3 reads CASSEFGQGGGYTF. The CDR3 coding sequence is TGTGCCAGCAGTGAATTTGGACAGGGGGGCGGCTACACCTTC.

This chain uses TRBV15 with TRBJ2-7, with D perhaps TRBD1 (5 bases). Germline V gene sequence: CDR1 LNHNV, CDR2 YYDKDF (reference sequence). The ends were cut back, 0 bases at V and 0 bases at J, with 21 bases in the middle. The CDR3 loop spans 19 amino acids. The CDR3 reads CATSRDKIRVRVGSYEQYF. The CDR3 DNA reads TGTGCCACCAGCAGAGATAAGATTCGTGTCAGGGTCGGCTCCTACGAGCAGTACTTC. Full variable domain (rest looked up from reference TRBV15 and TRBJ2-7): DAMVIQNPRYQVTQFGKPVTLSCSQTLNHNVMYWYQQKSSQAPKLLFHYYDKDFNNEADTPDNFQSRRPNTSFCFLDIRSPGLGDTAMYLCATSRDKIRVRVGSYEQYFGPGTRLTVT.

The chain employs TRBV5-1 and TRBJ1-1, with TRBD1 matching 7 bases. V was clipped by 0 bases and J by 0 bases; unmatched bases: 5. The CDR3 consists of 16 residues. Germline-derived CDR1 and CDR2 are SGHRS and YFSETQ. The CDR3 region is CASSLDRGLLNTEAFF. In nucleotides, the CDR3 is TGCGCCAGCAGCTTGGACAGGGGTTTATTGAACACTGAAGCTTTCTTT.

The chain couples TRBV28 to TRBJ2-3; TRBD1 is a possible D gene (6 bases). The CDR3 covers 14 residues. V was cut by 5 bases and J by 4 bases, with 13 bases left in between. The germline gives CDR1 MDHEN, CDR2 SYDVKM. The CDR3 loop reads CASSPQDSADTQYF. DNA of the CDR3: TGTGCCAGCAGTCCTCAGGACAGCGCAGATACGCAGTATTTT.

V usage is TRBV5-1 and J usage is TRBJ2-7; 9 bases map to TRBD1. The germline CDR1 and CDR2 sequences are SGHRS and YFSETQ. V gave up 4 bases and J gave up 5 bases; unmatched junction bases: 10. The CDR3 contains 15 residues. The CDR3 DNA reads TGCGCCAGCAGCCCGGAGTTGGGACAGGGTAACGAGCAGTACTTC. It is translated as CASSPELGQGNEQYF.

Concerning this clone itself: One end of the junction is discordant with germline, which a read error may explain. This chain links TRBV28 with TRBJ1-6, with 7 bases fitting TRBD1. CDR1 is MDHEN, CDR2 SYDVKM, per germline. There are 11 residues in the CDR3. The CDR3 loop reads CASSQRTGTSF. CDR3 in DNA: TGTGCCAGCAGTCAACGGACAGGTACAAGCTTT. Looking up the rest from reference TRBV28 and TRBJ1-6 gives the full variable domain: DVKVTQSSRYLVKRTGEKVFLECVQDMDHENMFWYRQDPGLGLRLIYFSYDVKMKEKGDIPEGYSVSREKKERFSLILESASTNQTSMYLCASSQRTGTSFGNGTRLTVT.

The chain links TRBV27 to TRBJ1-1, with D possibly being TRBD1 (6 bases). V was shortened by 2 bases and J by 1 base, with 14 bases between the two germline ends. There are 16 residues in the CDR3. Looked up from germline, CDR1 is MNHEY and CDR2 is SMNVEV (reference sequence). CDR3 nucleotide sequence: TGTGCCAGCAGTTTACATGGGATAGGGGGGAACACTGAAGCTTTCTTT. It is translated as CASSLHGIGGNTEAFF.

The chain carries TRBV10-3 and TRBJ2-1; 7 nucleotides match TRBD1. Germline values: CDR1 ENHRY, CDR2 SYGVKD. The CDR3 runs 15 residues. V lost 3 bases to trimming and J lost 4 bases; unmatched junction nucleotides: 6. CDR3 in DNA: TGTGCCATCAGTGAAGGGCGACAGGGATACAATGAGCAGTTCTTC. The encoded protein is CAISEGRQGYNEQFF.

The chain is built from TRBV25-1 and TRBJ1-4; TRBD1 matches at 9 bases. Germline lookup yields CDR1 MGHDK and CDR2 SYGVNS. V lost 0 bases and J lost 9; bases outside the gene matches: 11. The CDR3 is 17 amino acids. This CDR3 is CASSEYPQGTGYQKLFF. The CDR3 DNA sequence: TGTGCCAGCAGTGAATACCCCCAGGGGACAGGGTATCAAAAACTGTTTTTT.

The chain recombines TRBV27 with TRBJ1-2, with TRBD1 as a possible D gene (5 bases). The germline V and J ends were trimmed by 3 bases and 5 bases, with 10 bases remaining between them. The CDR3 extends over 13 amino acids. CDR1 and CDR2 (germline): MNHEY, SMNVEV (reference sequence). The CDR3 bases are TGTGCCAGCAGTTTCATCTCAGGGTATGGCTACACCTTC. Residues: CASSFISGYGYTF.

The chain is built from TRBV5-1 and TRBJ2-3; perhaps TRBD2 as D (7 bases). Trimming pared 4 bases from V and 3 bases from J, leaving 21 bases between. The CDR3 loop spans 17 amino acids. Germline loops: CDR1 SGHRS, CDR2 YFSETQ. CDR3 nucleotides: TGCGCCAGCAGCGCCCGTGCAGGGGCTAGCGGTACAGATACGCAGTATTTT. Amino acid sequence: CASSARAGASGTDTQYF.

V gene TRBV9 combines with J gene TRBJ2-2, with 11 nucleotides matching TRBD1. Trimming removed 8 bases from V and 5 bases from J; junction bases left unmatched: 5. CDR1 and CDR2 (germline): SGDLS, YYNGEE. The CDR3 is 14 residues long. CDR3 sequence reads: CASGQGAVTGELFF. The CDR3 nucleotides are TGTGCCAGTGGACAGGGGGCAGTGACCGGGGAGCTGTTTTTT.

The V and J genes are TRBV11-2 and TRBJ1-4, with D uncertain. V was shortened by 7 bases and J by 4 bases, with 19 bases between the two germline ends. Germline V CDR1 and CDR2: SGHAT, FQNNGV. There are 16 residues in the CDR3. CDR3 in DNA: TGTGCCAGCACCCCGGGAGCCCGAGCGCGTAATGAAAAACTGTTTTTT. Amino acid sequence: CASTPGARARNEKLFF.

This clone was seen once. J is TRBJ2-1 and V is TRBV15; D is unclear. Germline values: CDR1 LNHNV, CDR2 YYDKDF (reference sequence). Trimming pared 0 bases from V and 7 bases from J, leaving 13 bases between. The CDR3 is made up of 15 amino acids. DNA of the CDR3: TGTGCCACCAGCAGAGATGATCTAGGAAGTAATGAGCAGTTCTTC. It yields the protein CATSRDDLGSNEQFF.